Listed below are T cell receptor beta chains from one sample, sequenced in a study of technical replicates of blood from a handful of donors. The table came from immunoSEQ multiplex PCR; TCRdb's copy has only in-frame clones and leaves some out. The data show tens of thousands of clones, over 85% seen once. The specimen was T cells isolated from PBMCs. Receptor source: a human donor in good health. The CDR3 runs from the conserved cysteine through the conserved F or W. A D gene is named only where the DNA matches it firmly. A clone size is listed for some rows: how often the clone was seen (once, few, many), or a class if it is expanded.

NA,TRBJ2-7,TRBV7-9,NA,TGTGCCAGCAGCCCCGTTTCCTACGAGCAGTACTTC,CASSPVSYEQYF
NA,TRBJ1-2,TRBV28,NA,TGTGCCAGCAGCCCTCCCACAGGGAACTATGGCTACACCTTC,CASSPPTGNYGYTF
NA,TRBJ1-3,TRBV28,NA,TGTGCCAGCAGCGGTTTTTTCTCTGGAAACACCATATATTTT,CASSGFFSGNTIYF
once,TRBJ1-1,TRBV19,NA,TGTGCCAGTAGTATAGATCGAGGAGCAGCTTTCTTT,CASSIDRGAAFF
NA,TRBJ2-5,TRBV9,NA,TGTGCCAGCAGCGTAGGGCAGCAAGAGACCCAGTACTTC,CASSVGQQETQYF
NA,TRBJ2-2,TRBV16,TRBD1,TGTGCCAGCAACAGGGGACAGACCGGGGAGCTGTTTTTT,CASNRGQTGELFF
NA,TRBJ1-1,TRBV19,NA,TGTGCCAGTAAAACGCAGGGGACCACTGAAGCTTTCTTT,CASKTQGTTEAFF
NA,TRBJ1-2,TRBV4-2,NA,TGTGCCAGCAGCCCCCTAATGGTCCAGGCCTCCTTCTATGGCTACACCTTC,CASSPLMVQASFYGYTF
NA,TRBJ2-1,TRBV2,TRBD2,TGTGCCAGCAGTGAAGTTTCACTAGCGGGGTACAATGAGCAGTTCTTC,CASSEVSLAGYNEQFF
NA,TRBJ2-5,TRBV10-2,TRBD2,TGCGCCAGCAGTGAGGGGATAGCGGGGATCCAAGAGACCCAGTACTTC,CASSEGIAGIQETQYF
once,TRBJ2-3,TRBV12-5,NA,TGTGCTAGTGGTTTGTATTTTGATACGCAGTATTTT,CASGLYFDTQYF
NA,TRBJ2-1,TRBV14,NA,TGTGCCAGCAGCCAACAAAAAGGGGGTAATGAGCAGTTCTTC,CASSQQKGGNEQFF
NA,TRBJ2-7,TRBV2,NA,TGTGCCAGCACGCAGGCCTACGAGCAGTACTTC,CASTQAYEQYF
NA,TRBJ2-7,TRBV5-1,NA,TGCGCCAGCAGCTTAACACCCTACGAGCAGTACTTC,CASSLTPYEQYF
NA,TRBJ2-7,TRBV7-9,NA,TGTGCCAGCAGCCAACCTCCGGGGGTAGACTACGAGCAGTACTTC,CASSQPPGVDYEQYF
once,TRBJ1-2,TRBV7-9,NA,TGTGCCAGCAGCTTTCGTAACAGGGAAAAAGAAAATGGCTACACCTTC,CASSFRNREKENGYTF
NA,TRBJ2-5,TRBV5-1,NA,TGCGCCAGCAGTGGACAGTACCAAGAGACCCAGTACTTC,CASSGQYQETQYF
NA,TRBJ1-5,TRBV4-1,NA,TGCGCCAGCAGCCAAGATGGACAGACCAATCAGCCCCAGCATTTT,CASSQDGQTNQPQHF
NA,TRBJ2-6,TRBV4-1,NA,TGCGCCAGCAGCCAAGTGAAGGGAGGTGGGGCCAACGTCCTGACTTTC,CASSQVKGGGANVLTF
NA,TRBJ2-5,TRBV4-3,TRBD2,TGCGCCAGCAGCCAAGTTACAGCGGGAGGGCCGGGAGAGACCCAGTACTTC,CASSQVTAGGPGETQYF
NA,TRBJ1-1,TRBV4-1,TRBD1,TGCGCCAGCAGCCAAGGCCGGGCAGGGGGCGGCTCTGAAGCTTTCTTT,CASSQGRAGGGSEAFF
NA,TRBJ1-2,TRBV28,NA,TGTGCCAGCAGTTCACGGGGCTACACCTTC,CASSSRGYTF
NA,TRBJ2-7,TRBV19,NA,TGTGCCAGTAAGACGGGAAACTCCTACGAGCAGTACTTC,CASKTGNSYEQYF
NA,TRBJ2-7,TRBV11-3,NA,TGTGCCAGCAGCGAGGTCTTTGGACAGACCTACGAGCAGTACTTC,CASSEVFGQTYEQYF
NA,TRBJ2-7,TRBV7-8,NA,TGTGCCAGCAGTTATACTCCCCACGAGCAGTACTTC,CASSYTPHEQYF
NA,TRBJ2-1,TRBV5-1,TRBD1,TGCGCCAGCAGCAAGGGACAGGGAAGGTCCAATGAGCAGTTCTTC,CASSKGQGRSNEQFF